The T cell receptor (beta chain) under discussion was sequenced for a study of Ad26.COV2.S vaccination and SARS-CoV-2 variants. Study details: Recipients of Ad26.COV2.S got it intramuscularly, once or twice 56 days apart.

The treatment was: roughly 20 received Ad26.COV2.S at low or high dose, single or two shots; roughly 5 received placebo; per-sample allocation not given. Specimens were obtained on day 63 following the first vaccine or placebo injection. Study-wide points: Similar non-spike TCR breadth was seen in vaccine and placebo recipients. People given the vaccine had a wider spike-specific TCR breadth than placebo recipients did.

Generated by immunoSEQ multiplex PCR, the TCRdb table keeps only in-frame clones and is missing some. The sample lists 350,000 to 450,000 clones; around nine tenths were seen once. Worth noting for this clone: Its antigen is currently unknown.

Germline CDR1 SGHAT, CDR2 FQNNGV. The CDR3 runs 15 residues. The V and J ends lost 1 base and 4 bases respectively, with 11 bases between them. Sequenced here: peripheral blood, sampled in a trial of Ad26.COV2.S vaccine versus placebo. The V call is TRBV11-2, the J call TRBJ2-1; D tentatively reads TRBD1 or TRBD2 (5 bases each). The receptor was isolated from a person between 18 and 65 years old who received the Ad26.COV2.S COVID-19 vaccine or a placebo. The DNA for the CDR3 is TGTGCCAGCAGCTTAGTTGGGACCGTTTACAATGAGCAGTTCTTC. Amino acid sequence: CASSLVGTVYNEQFF.